This is a list of T cell receptor beta chains from one sample in a study of cytomegalovirus exposure and HLA in healthy donors. The data were produced by immunoSEQ multiplex PCR, yet TCRdb's version contains in-frame clones alone and is incomplete. The sample has 110,000 or so clones; over 70% are singletons. Sequenced sample: PBMCs. These receptors were collected from a woman aged 35 to 49 in good health and CMV-seropositive. CDR3s include the opening cysteine and the closing phenylalanine or tryptophan. The order of the fields is J gene, V gene, clone size, D gene, CDR3 DNA, CDR3 protein. D genes are given only for firm matches. Part of the rows lack a size; the others show once, few, many or a class for expanded clones.

>TRBJ1-2|TRBV19|.|TRBD1
TGTGCCAGTAATACCCTAGGACAGGGGGCATTTTATGGCTACACCTTC
CASNTLGQGAFYGYTF
>TRBJ2-7|TRBV29-1|few|TRBD1
TGCAGCGTGGGGACAGGGGGCCTCGACGAGCAGTACTTC
CSVGTGGLDEQYF
>TRBJ1-1|TRBV4-1|few|TRBD1
TGCGCCAGCAGCCCCTCGGGGCAGGGGGACACTGAAGCTTTCTTT
CASSPSGQGDTEAFF
>TRBJ1-2|TRBV6-1|.|TRBD1
TGTGCCAGCAGTGATCGGGACAGGGACTATGGCTACACCTTC
CASSDRDRDYGYTF
>TRBJ2-7|TRBV6-1|.|TRBD2
TGTGCCAGCAGTGAAGCCAAGCCTAGCGGGAGTCCCTACGAGCAGTACTTC
CASSEAKPSGSPYEQYF
>TRBJ2-7|TRBV7-2|.|TRBD2
TGTGCCAGCAGCTTCCGTAGCGGGGGGGCGGGTGAGCAGTACTTC
CASSFRSGGAGEQYF
>TRBJ2-7|TRBV2|.|TRBD1
TGTGCCAGCAACGACCTCGGGACAGGGCTTTACGAGCAGTACTTC
CASNDLGTGLYEQYF
>TRBJ1-4|TRBV7-9|.|.
TGTGCCAGCAGCTTAGGGTCCGAGCTGTTTTTT
CASSLGSELFF
>TRBJ1-1|TRBV5-6|few|.
TGTGCCAGCAGCTTGGGTGAATTGGCAGAAGCTTTCTTT
CASSLGELAEAFF
>TRBJ2-3|TRBV7-2|.|.
TGTGCCAGCGGTAAAAGGACCGGGACTGGTACAGATACGCAGTATTTT
CASGKRTGTGTDTQYF
>TRBJ2-2|TRBV15|.|TRBD2
TGTGCCACCAGCAGCCTGCCCGCCCCGGGACTAGCTGCCTTAGGGGAGCTGTTTTTT
CATSSLPAPGLAALGELFF
>TRBJ1-6|TRBV5-3|.|TRBD1
TGTGCCAGAAGCTGGGACAGGCCGAGCTCCTATAATTCACCCCTCCACTTT
CARSWDRPSSYNSPLHF
>TRBJ1-1|TRBV9|.|.
TGTGCCAGCAGCGGGGGGCAGGGAGTTTTTAAAGCTTTCTTT
CASSGGQGVFKAFF
>TRBJ1-1|TRBV4-1|.|TRBD1
TGCGCCAGCAGCCCCCTCCGGAGAGGGGGCATAGGAGCTTTCTTT
CASSPLRRGGIGAFF
>TRBJ2-1|TRBV9|.|TRBD2
TGTGCCAGCAGCGTCGCGACTAGCCTCAATGAGCAGTTCTTC
CASSVATSLNEQFF
>TRBJ1-1|TRBV9|.|.
TGTGCCAGCAGCGTAGCGGCGGGCACTGAAGCTTTCTTT
CASSVAAGTEAFF
>TRBJ2-5|TRBV12-5|.|TRBD1
TGTGCTAGTGGTTTGGTACAGTGGGACAGGGACCCGTGGCCCCAAGAGACCCAGTACTTC
CASGLVQWDRDPWPQETQYF
>TRBJ2-7|TRBV28|once|TRBD1
TGTGCCAGCAGACGCTTACAGGGGAAGGACGAGCAGTACTTC
CASRRLQGKDEQYF
>TRBJ2-3|TRBV18|few|.
TGTGCCAGCTCACTCCGGGGAGATACGCAGTATTTT
CASSLRGDTQYF
>TRBJ2-2|TRBV29-1|.|TRBD2
TGCAGCGCCGGACTAGCGGGAGGGCCCACCGGGGAGCTGTTTTTT
CSAGLAGGPTGELFF
>TRBJ1-2|TRBV13|.|.
TGTGCCAGCAGCTCCGGGGGGGGGCTAGGGGGCTACACCTTC
CASSSGGGLGGYTF
>TRBJ1-2|TRBV11-3|once|TRBD1
TGTGCCAGCAGCCAAGGGACAGCTAACTATGGCTACACCTTC
CASSQGTANYGYTF
>TRBJ2-1|TRBV4-2|.|TRBD2
TGTGCCAGCAGCCAAGCGGGGGGGTCCTACAATGAGCAGTTCTTC
CASSQAGGSYNEQFF
>TRBJ2-1|TRBV4-3|.|TRBD1
TGCGCCAGCAGCCACCGACGCCGACAGGGAGAGTCCTACAATGAGCAGTTCTTC
CASSHRRRQGESYNEQFF
>TRBJ1-3|TRBV27|.|TRBD1
TGTGCCAGCAGTTTATCGACAGGGGGAAACACCATATATTTT
CASSLSTGGNTIYF
>TRBJ2-4|TRBV19|once|.
TGTGCCAGTAGCCAGGAGCGGGTGGCCAAAAACATTCAGTACTTC
CASSQERVAKNIQYF
>TRBJ2-3|TRBV5-5|.|.
TGTGCCAGCAGCCCGGGACTTGGTCCCGGCACAGATACGCAGTATTTT
CASSPGLGPGTDTQYF
>TRBJ2-5|TRBV15|.|.
TGTGCCACCAGCAGAGCCAGGGAAGAGACCCAGTACTTC
CATSRAREETQYF
>TRBJ1-4|TRBV7-2|.|.
TGTGCCAGCAGCTTAGGTGCCGCCAGGGGTAATGAAAAACTGTTTTTT
CASSLGAARGNEKLFF
>TRBJ2-1|TRBV7-2|.|.
TGTGCCAGCAGCTACCAGGTGGGCACAGGTGAGCAGTTCTTC
CASSYQVGTGEQFF
>TRBJ2-1|TRBV5-4|.|TRBD2
TGTGCCAGCAGCTTTGGGGGAGGGGACTACAATGAGCAGTTCTTC
CASSFGGGDYNEQFF
>TRBJ2-3|TRBV5-1|.|.
TGCGCCAGCAGAAATATACAGGGCTCGGGAGATACGCAGTATTTT
CASRNIQGSGDTQYF
>TRBJ1-3|TRBV19|.|.
TGTGCCAGTAGTATAGGAGGAATAACCGGGTCCCCCGCCGAATGTTTT
CASSIGGITGSPAECF
>TRBJ2-2|TRBV28|.|.
TGTGCCAGCAGTTTGGGCCGACCACGCACCGGGGAGCTGTTTTTT
CASSLGRPRTGELFF
>TRBJ2-7|TRBV5-1|.|TRBD1
TGCGCCAGCAGCTGGGGGACAGTTTCCTACGAGCAGTACTTC
CASSWGTVSYEQYF